This T cell receptor beta chain was profiled in a study of CD4 and CD8 cells across lung adenocarcinoma regions. Samples came from patients with localized non-small cell lung adenocarcinoma. Germline assignment: CDR1 MNHEY and CDR2 SMNVEV (reference sequence). The CDR3 covers 17 residues. V was pared by 5 bases and J by 4 bases, with 16 bases of the junction left unmatched. Using its own MiXCR run on the PCR reads, TCRdb lists one record per CDR3 protein. The sample consists of about 23,000 distinct CDR3 sequences, roughly half of them appearing once. The receptor was derived from a male donor with lung adenocarcinoma. The CD4 and CD8 labels of this study may be unreliable. The chain combines TRBV27 with TRBJ2-5, with 7 bases lining up with TRBD1. The sequencing input was CD4+ T cells from the center of a lung tumor. The DNA of the CDR3 is TGTGCCAGCAGTCCGGGCCGAGGGGGCCGTGGCCCAGAGACCCAGTACTTC. Encoded protein: CASSPGRGGRGPETQYF.